The 21 T cell receptor beta chains reported below all come from one sample, sequenced in a study of blood T cell repertoires in COVID-19. Produced via immunoSEQ multiplex PCR; TCRdb's table is partial and in-frame only. Found here are more than 300,000 clones, around 83% of them singletons; the top ten hold about 4.8%. Sequencing was carried out using PBMCs or T cells enriched from blood (not recorded which). Receptors were obtained from a woman aged 45-65 years who had recovered from COVID-19.

This sequence joins TRBV5-4 and TRBJ2-5; TRBD1 matches at 7 bases. With 0 bases clipped from V and 2 bases from J, the junction kept 10 bases outside the gene matches. Germline V lookup: CDR1 SGHNT, CDR2 YYREEE (reference sequence). The CDR3 is 17 amino acids. The CDR3 nucleotides read TGTGCCAGCAGCTTGGCCGGGTTGGGACAGTCACAAGAGACCCAGTACTTC. Its protein is CASSLAGLGQSQETQYF.

The gene calls are TRBV29-1 and TRBJ1-3, with TRBD1 identical over 8 bases. Germline CDR1 and CDR2: SQVTM and ANQGSEA. This CDR3 has 16 residues. V trimming: 4 bases; J trimming: 4 bases; junction bases outside the gene matches: 12. The CDR3 protein is CSVGDLGQGSGNTIYF. The DNA for the CDR3 is TGCAGCGTTGGCGACCTAGGACAGGGAAGCGGAAACACCATATATTTT.

The CDR3 DNA follows: TGCAGCGCGGGACAGAACTATGGCTACACCTTC. Encoded protein: CSAGQNYGYTF. The chain links TRBV29-1 to TRBJ1-2; 7 bases fit TRBD1. CDR3 length: 11 amino acids. The junction had 1 base not matched to a gene; V was cut back by 7 bases and J by 2 bases. In germline, CDR1 is SQVTM, CDR2 ANQGSEA. Based on the CDR3 plus reference TRBV29-1 and TRBJ1-2, the full variable domain is SAVISQKPSRDICQRGTSLTIQCQVDSQVTMMFWYRQQPGQSLTLIATANQGSEATYESGFVIDKFPISRPNLTFSTLTVSNMSPEDSSIYLCSAGQNYGYTFGSGTRLTVV.

This clone was found once. The chain uses TRBV7-9 and TRBJ2-1; a possible D gene is TRBD2 (5 bases). This CDR3 comprises 16 residues. V was cut by 4 bases and J by 2 bases, with 15 bases left in between. CDR1 and CDR2 from the germline V gene are SEHNR and FQNEAQ (reference sequence). CDR3 protein: CASSSFPRETYNEQFF. The CDR3 DNA reads TGTGCCAGCAGCTCGTTCCCTCGGGAAACCTACAATGAGCAGTTCTTC.

The genes are TRBV19 and TRBJ2-2; D perhaps matches TRBD2 (5 bases). This CDR3 comprises 13 residues. V gave up 6 bases and J gave up 1 base, with 6 bases separating them. The germline gives CDR1 LNHDA, CDR2 SQIVND (reference sequence). The CDR3, as DNA: TGTGCCAGTAGGACTAAGAACACCGGGGAGCTGTTTTTT. Residues: CASRTKNTGELFF.

DNA of the CDR3: TGCGCCAGCAGCCAAGACTACCTCCCGGGACTAGCGGGGTACCCCTACGAGCAGTACTTC. Encoded protein: CASSQDYLPGLAGYPYEQYF. The chain links TRBV4-3 to TRBJ2-7; 13 nucleotides align to TRBD2. J was trimmed by 2 bases and V by 0 bases; bases with no gene match: 13. CDR3 size: 20 residues. Germline assignment: CDR1 LGHNA and CDR2 YSLEER.

The chain joins TRBV27 to TRBJ2-3, with 10 bases aligning to TRBD2. The length of the CDR3 is 13 residues. CDR1 and CDR2 from the germline V gene are MNHEY and SMNVEV (reference sequence). V was pared by 6 bases and J by 5 bases, with 2 bases of the junction left unmatched. Written as DNA, the CDR3 is TGTGCCAGCAGATTAGCGGGGGGAGATACGCAGTATTTT. As protein: CASRLAGGDTQYF.

This clone has a single count. V usage is TRBV11-3 and J usage is TRBJ2-1; 10 bases are a match to TRBD1. J was trimmed by 7 bases and V by 3 bases; bases with no gene match: 9. The CDR3 runs to 16 residues. Looked up from germline, CDR1 is SGHNT and CDR2 is YENEEA. This CDR3 is CASSFPSGQGTNEQFF. CDR3 in DNA: TGTGCCAGCAGCTTCCCCTCGGGACAGGGGACAAATGAGCAGTTCTTC. Full variable domain (outside the CDR3, taken from reference TRBV11-3 and TRBJ2-1): EAGVVQSPRYKIIEKKQPVAFWCNPISGHNTLYWYLQNLGQGPELLIRYENEEAVDDSQLPKDRFSAERLKGVDSTLKIQPAELGDSAVYLCASSFPSGQGTNEQFFGPGTRLTVL.

This clone occurred a few times. The chain links TRBV18 to TRBJ1-5, with 9 nucleotides matching TRBD1. This CDR3 region has 15 residues. Germline V gene sequence: CDR1 KGHSH, CDR2 LQKENI. V gave up 6 bases and J gave up 4 bases; unmatched junction bases: 7. CDR3 sequence reads: CASSPGTGRNQPQHF. The CDR3 DNA reads TGTGCCAGCTCCCCCGGGACAGGGAGGAATCAGCCCCAGCATTTT.

The chain links TRBV28 to TRBJ1-5; D is undetermined. The CDR3 has 12 residues. V dropped 5 bases and J dropped 6 bases, with 8 bases sitting between them. From germline, CDR1 is MDHEN and CDR2 SYDVKM. The CDR3 loop is CASSLSVQPQHF. In nucleotides, the CDR3 is TGTGCCAGCAGTCTCAGTGTTCAGCCCCAGCATTTT.

The V and J genes are TRBV5-1 and TRBJ2-1, with TRBD2 matching over 10 bases. Germline CDR1 and CDR2: SGHRS and YFSETQ. Germline trimming cut 2 bases from V and 9 bases from J; bases unmatched to any gene: 5. This CDR3 is 14 amino acids long. Here the CDR3 reads CASSLIAGGTEQFF. The CDR3 bases are TGCGCCAGCAGCTTAATAGCGGGAGGAACTGAGCAGTTCTTC.

The sample holds many counts of this clone. This sequence joins TRBV2 and TRBJ2-1; 10 bases align to TRBD2. The CDR3 length is 15 residues. Per the germline V gene, CDR1 is SNHLY and CDR2 is FYNNEI. The ends lost 5 bases at V and 4 bases at J; junction bases unmatched: 5. The CDR3 DNA follows: TGTGCCAGCAGTCATAGCGGGAGGTCTTACAATGAGCAGTTCTTC. Its protein product is CASSHSGRSYNEQFF.

The chain combines TRBV5-1 with TRBJ1-1; 7 bases map to TRBD1. The V gene end was trimmed by 3 bases and the J gene end by 1 base; junction bases not matched to a gene: 3. The germline gives CDR1 SGHRS, CDR2 YFSETQ. This CDR3 comprises 14 residues. CDR3 protein: CASSSQGTNTEAFF. The CDR3 nucleotides are TGCGCCAGCAGCTCACAGGGGACGAACACTGAAGCTTTCTTT.

J is TRBJ1-2 and V is TRBV7-2; 7 bases are a match to TRBD1. This CDR3 has 12 residues. V lost 5 bases and J lost 8; bases outside the gene matches: 5. The germline CDR1 and CDR2 sequences are SGHTA and FQGNSA. CDR3: CASSHRGGGYTF. CDR3 nucleotides: TGTGCCAGCAGCCACAGGGGCGGGGGCTACACCTTC.

The J gene is TRBJ2-1, the V gene TRBV5-5; perhaps TRBD2 as D (6 bases). Deletions cut 1 base from V and 0 bases from J, with 8 bases between. The CDR3 sequence is 15 residues long. Germline V gene sequence: CDR1 SGHKS, CDR2 YYEKEE (reference sequence). This CDR3 is CASSLQEGSYNEQFF. CDR3 sequence (DNA): TGTGCCAGCAGCTTGCAGGAGGGCTCCTACAATGAGCAGTTCTTC.

J is TRBJ2-7 and V is TRBV6-4; D unclear. CDR1 is MRHNA and CDR2 is SNTAGT in the germline V gene. Trimming pared 6 bases from V and 12 bases from J, leaving 9 bases between. The CDR3 has 9 residues. CDR3 bases: TGTGCCAGCAGATCGGGTGCGTACTTC. Its protein is CASRSGAYF.

The rearrangement joins TRBV13 to TRBJ1-6; maybe TRBD1 (6 bases). CDR1 is PRHDT, CDR2 FYEKMQ, per germline (reference sequence). V dropped 2 bases and J dropped 9 bases, with 14 bases sitting between them. The length of the CDR3 is 15 residues. CDR3 protein: CASSLFGGSGSPLHF. The CDR3 DNA is TGTGCCAGCAGCTTATTTGGGGGCTCGGGTTCACCCCTCCACTTT.

A single count supports this clone. The J gene is TRBJ1-1, the V gene TRBV6-2 or TRBV6-3; no firm D call. The CDR3 runs to 13 residues. V was trimmed by 2 bases and J by 5 bases, leaving 9 bases between them. The germline gives CDR1 MNHEY, CDR2 SVGEGT. CDR3 region: CASSYPGNTEAFF. The CDR3, as DNA: TGTGCCAGCAGTTACCCGGGAAATACTGAAGCTTTCTTT.

The chain carries TRBV7-2 and TRBJ2-5; 8 bases match TRBD2. The CDR3 contains 16 residues. The germline gives CDR1 SGHTA, CDR2 FQGNSA. Losses at the gene ends were 4 bases for V and 1 base for J; bases not matched to a gene: 8. As DNA, the CDR3 is TGTGCCAGCAGCTCCCCGGCGGGGGGAATCCAAGAGACCCAGTACTTC. Translated: CASSSPAGGIQETQYF.

J is TRBJ1-5 and V is TRBV6-5, with D perhaps matching TRBD1 (6 bases). Germline lookup yields CDR1 MNHEY and CDR2 SVGAGI. The CDR3 runs to 15 residues. Trimming took off 6 bases at V and 6 bases at J, with 18 bases between the two ends. As DNA, the CDR3 is TGTGCCAGCAGGGACGGACGGGGGGGCGGTCAGCCCCAGCATTTT. It translates to CASRDGRGGGQPQHF.

The chain recombines TRBV7-2 with TRBJ2-1; 9 bases match TRBD1. The germline V gene has CDR1 SGHTA and CDR2 FQGNSA. Germline trimming cut 5 bases from V and 7 bases from J; bases unmatched to any gene: 6. This CDR3 is built from 14 residues. This chain's CDR3 is CASSPDRGMNEQFF. As DNA, the CDR3 is TGTGCCAGCAGCCCGGACAGGGGCATGAATGAGCAGTTCTTC.